This TCR beta chain appears in the sequencing data of a study of T cell responses to AZD1222 COVID-19 vaccine. The assay was immunoSEQ multiplex PCR, and TCRdb's table has in-frame clones only and misses some. The sample consists of around 150,000 clones, roughly 93% of them appearing once. Findings and limits, study-wide: Females made up more of the donors, who were largely white British, and clonal diversity may have come out too low.

V dropped 7 bases and J dropped 0; count of bases not matched to a gene: 15. Germline V gene sequence: CDR1 KGHDR, CDR2 SFDVKD. This CDR3 comprises 20 residues. As regards this clone: Its antigen is unknown.

The chain recombines TRBV24-1 with TRBJ2-6, with TRBD1 identical over 9 bases. The TCR comes from an adult who received the AZD1222 COVID-19 vaccine. The input for sequencing was peripheral blood, taken 28 days after the second AZD1222 dose. This chain's CDR3 is CATRTQGADEASSGANVLTF. The CDR3 coding sequence is TGTGCCACCAGAACACAGGGGGCGGATGAAGCCAGCTCTGGGGCCAACGTCCTGACTTTC.